The T cell receptor beta chain under discussion was sequenced for a study of shared clonotypes between healthy human individuals (dated by TCRdb to 2019 to 2021). Looking at the study overall: Two women and three men aged 18 to 49 years were included in the cohort. Per donor, three plates each were used for CD4 naive and CD4 memory, two for CD8 naive, and one for CD8 memory. Blood TCR repertoires of about 5 healthy adults were deeply sequenced to estimate repertoire size and the extent of clonotype sharing between individuals. To increase sequencing depth and limit assay-specific biases, different laboratories used diverse techniques to prepare libraries and sequence TCR repertoires. Per donor, leukapheresis produced somewhere between about 0.9 and 9.5 billion PBMCs. Summary of the overall study and its limitations: Compared with non-shared clonotypes, the clonotypes found in all four sorted-subset donors had higher generation probabilities. Pairwise subsampling led to the expectation that sequencing depth would affect the degree of clonotype sharing among donors. Because the study included only a small number of donors, the genetic and exposure-history diversity represented was limited. About 5% of naive CD4, more than 3% of naive CD8, roughly 2.4% of memory CD4, and less than 0.45% of memory CD8 clonotypes were shared across a handful of donors. Incomplete sequencing was indicated by rarefaction of sorted-subset datasets, despite the large sequencing depth. Naive subsets generally had larger estimated clonotype richness than memory subsets did. Sampling was limited to blood, and TCR repertoires in tissue likely differ from TCR repertoires in blood.

Using the deep immunoSEQ assay, TCR CDR3 regions were amplified from genomic DNA by multiplex PCR. Genomic DNA extracted from each cell subset was distributed evenly over all wells of several immunoSEQ 96-well plates, and each plate served as one replicate. For sorted subsets, each replicate PCR was loaded with approximately 190 ng genomic DNA, equivalent to 25,000 to 35,000 T cell genomes. The purified libraries were quantified using a Qubit 3.0 fluorometer, sized with a Bioanalyzer 2100, and then quantified again using the KAPA Library Quantification kit. Every immunoSEQ 96-well plate was sequenced on a dedicated single-read 150-cycle Illumina NextSeq 550 flow cell. In the source study's methods: Because only junctional sequences without quality scores were contained in the immunoSEQ output, filtering matching that applied to full-length reads could not be performed. To assign V/J genes and CDR3, sequences were annotated against IMGT germline references using PyIR, a Python wrapper for IgBLAST v1.9. Reads with weak V/J assignments (E-value above 1e-6), missing CDR3, stop codons, out-of-frame junctions, or ambiguous translated residues were removed. A V3J clonotype was defined by an identical inferred V gene, J gene, and CDR3 amino acid sequence. To compute the percentage overlap between repertoires, the number of shared unique clonotypes was divided by the size of the smaller repertoire. Repertoire richness was assessed with RTK rarefaction, the Chao1 estimator, and Recon v2.1 estimates of unobserved clonotypes. Generation probabilities for all TCRbeta clonotypes obtained by the gDNA method from a few donors were computed using OLGA. Not all clones reach the TCRdb copy of this immuneACCESS table, which keeps in-frame sequences only. Checked studies attribute under half of the gap to unresolved V genes and leave the rest unexplained. V, J and clone size derive from that table, while D and trimming were established from the DNA sequence. The sample yields about 2,100,000 clones; 93% were counted once. Clones ranked in the top ten supply under 2% of the sample.

CD8 naive samples were obtained by positive selection for CCR7 among CD45RO-negative cells, yielding a CD45RA+CCR7+ population from which TemRA cells were excluded. The donors were healthy, HIV-negative adults with no recently reported acute infections or vaccinations. Every donor was a Caucasian adult living in Nashville, Tennessee, USA. After blood collection by leukapheresis, PBMCs were isolated using Ficoll-Histopaque density gradient centrifugation and then cryopreserved in the vapor phase of liquid nitrogen. Analytical flow cytometry was used to check the purity and quantity of every magnetically sorted T cell population. Each sorted fraction had its genomic DNA isolated and then quantified by UV absorbance on a Nanodrop 2000c. Taken from the germline V gene (reference sequence), the CDR1 and CDR2 loops are MNHEY and SMNVEV. From the cysteine through the phenylalanine, the CDR3 covers 18 amino acids. The kept DNA is CDR3 alone, 54 bases in frame from the first base. V ends up 5 bases short and J 7 bases short, with an unmatched junction base count of 17.

Worth noting for this clone: There is no known antigen for this receptor. One base away there is no much larger clone; base qualities are not given.

This clonotype was obtained from a man between 18 and 35 years old in good health. Some clones in this sample may be carry-over from other donors' samples. The specimen was naive CD8+ T cells from PBMCs. The cell subset or site label of this sample denotes: CD45RA+CCR7+. The chain is encoded by TRBV27 joined to TRBJ2-2, with 9 junctional bases fitting TRBD2. The DNA is TGTGCCAGCAGTCCTCCCAGGCTAGCGGGGACGGTTAGCGGGGAGCTGTTTTTT. Translation gives CASSPPRLAGTVSGELFF.